This entry features one T cell receptor beta chain sequence. What it recognizes is unknown. These data originate in a study of stem cell transplantation in POMP-related autoinflammatory disease. Overall study: DNA chimerism showed 100% graft donor engraftment of neutrophils and platelets through one year. Notes on the study in general: A trend toward lower repertoire diversity and greater clonality appeared in every analyzed T-cell subset of PRAID patients.

The protocol was immunoSEQ multiplex PCR, while the TCRdb copy is restricted to in-frame clones and leaves out a portion. This sample has 68,000 or so clones; roughly 91% occur once, and the top ten carry about 0.7%. This TCR derives from a human patient with POMP-related autoinflammation and immune dysregulation (PRAID). Some T cells may be provided by the graft donor. The source material was CD4+ T cells from PBMCs, sampled after stem cell transplantation.

The CDR3 DNA sequence: TGTGCCAGCAGGTACGGACAGCCCTATGGCTACACCTTC. It yields the protein CASRYGQPYGYTF. V and J are TRBV2 and TRBJ1-2; a weak D match, TRBD1 (6 bases). The CDR3 loop spans 13 amino acids. Trimming cost V 6 bases and J 4 bases, with 12 bases left between them. CDR1 is SNHLY and CDR2 is FYNNEI in the germline V gene.